A single sample is the source of the 19 T cell receptor beta chains below, sequenced in a study of blood T cell repertoires in COVID-19. The data were produced by immunoSEQ multiplex PCR, yet TCRdb's version contains in-frame clones alone and is incomplete. The sample shows roughly 250,000 clones, about 83% of them seen only once. Sequencing used peripheral blood. These receptor sequences come from a man over 45 with acute or convalescent COVID-19.

Written as DNA, the CDR3 is TGTGCCAGCAGCGCGCGGGAGCCGATAACCGGGGAGCTGTTTTTT. Protein product: CASSAREPITGELFF. The chain has TRBV5-4 and TRBJ2-2, with 7 bases matching TRBD2. After removal of 4 bases from V and 5 bases from J, the junction contained 8 bases not matched to a gene. Germline-derived CDR1 and CDR2 are SGHNT and YYREEE (reference sequence). CDR3 length: 15 residues.

The chain joins TRBV3-1 (or the pseudogene TRBV3-2) to TRBJ2-5; D is possibly TRBD2 (6 bases). The CDR3 totals 15 residues. In germline, CDR1 is LGHDT, CDR2 YNNKEL (reference sequence). V was clipped by 0 bases and J by 2 bases, with 10 bases between them. The CDR3 loop is CASSQEGLSQETQYF. CDR3 DNA: TGTGCCAGCAGCCAAGAGGGACTCTCACAAGAGACCCAGTACTTC.

This chain uses TRBV19 with TRBJ2-3; D gene uncertain. The CDR3 sequence is 14 residues long. Germline V lookup: CDR1 LNHDA, CDR2 SQIVND (reference sequence). V was pared by 5 bases and J by 3 bases, with 12 bases between. The CDR3 protein is CASSSQRQTDTQYF. CDR3 DNA sequence: TGTGCCAGTAGTTCTCAGAGACAAACAGATACGCAGTATTTT.

CDR3 nucleotide sequence: TGTGCCAGCAGTTTACTAGCGGGGGAACAAGATACGCAGTATTTT. Translated, it gives CASSLLAGEQDTQYF. The V and J genes are TRBV6-2 or TRBV6-3 and TRBJ2-3; 11 positions agree with TRBD2. V trimming: 4 bases; J trimming: 5 bases; junction bases outside the gene matches: 5. This CDR3 contains 15 residues. Germline V gene data show CDR1 as MNHEY and CDR2 as SVGEGT.

This rearrangement joins TRBV30 to TRBJ1-6; 7 bases match TRBD1. There are 15 residues in the CDR3. The germline CDR1 and CDR2 sequences are GTSNPN and SVGIG (reference sequence). Germline trimming cut 4 bases from V and 5 bases from J; bases unmatched to any gene: 8. Here the CDR3 reads CAWTARDRDNSPLHF. The CDR3 region has the DNA TGTGCCTGGACCGCCCGGGACAGAGATAATTCACCCCTCCACTTT.

CDR3 nucleotides: TGCGCCAGCAGCTTACCGGGAGGCTCCTACAATGAGCAGTTCTTC. Protein product: CASSLPGGSYNEQFF. The gene calls are TRBV5-1 and TRBJ2-1; 7 nucleotides align to TRBD2. Germline assignment: CDR1 SGHRS and CDR2 YFSETQ. V lost 2 bases to trimming and J lost 0 bases; unmatched junction nucleotides: 2. This CDR3 has 15 residues.

The chain links TRBV7-3 to TRBJ2-2, with TRBD1 matching over 8 bases. V shed 5 bases, J shed 0 bases, and the junction held 2 bases outside the gene matches. This CDR3 is 15 amino acids long. Germline CDR1 SGHTA, CDR2 FQGTGA. This chain's CDR3 is CASSEGQANTGELFF. CDR3 in DNA: TGTGCCAGCAGCGAGGGACAGGCGAACACCGGGGAGCTGTTTTTT.

This chain's CDR3 is CASSLSLQGYGYTF. CDR3 nucleotide sequence: TGCGCCAGCAGCTTGTCTCTGCAGGGCTATGGCTACACCTTC. The chain has TRBV5-1 and TRBJ1-2; the D gene is possibly TRBD1 (5 bases). The CDR3 has 14 residues. V was cut by 1 base and J by 4 bases, with 11 bases left in between. Germline loops: CDR1 SGHRS, CDR2 YFSETQ.

This chain connects TRBV19 to TRBJ1-1; D remains ambiguous. Trimming cost V 11 bases and J 4 bases, with 17 bases left between them. This CDR3 has 13 amino acids. Germline-derived CDR1 and CDR2 are LNHDA and SQIVND (reference sequence). CDR3 DNA sequence: TGTGCCCACCAAGCGGGCCCTGGCACTGAAGCTTTCTTT. Protein: CAHQAGPGTEAFF.

The CDR3 region is CASSFYRSSYNEQFF. The DNA for the CDR3 is TGTGCCAGCAGCTTCTACCGAAGCTCCTACAATGAGCAGTTCTTC. V is TRBV5-8 and J is TRBJ2-1; D ambiguous. The CDR3 spans 15 residues. Germline V gene lookup returns CDR1 SGHTS and CDR2 YDEGEE. The V and J ends lost 2 bases and 0 bases respectively, with 9 bases between them.

The chain combines TRBV19 with TRBJ2-3; TRBD1 might be the D (5 bases). The CDR3 totals 12 residues. V gave up 7 bases and J gave up 4 bases, with 9 bases separating them. Germline CDR1 reads LNHDA; CDR2 reads SQIVND (reference sequence). The CDR3 DNA follows: TGTGCCAGTAACCAGGGCGCAGATACGCAGTATTTT. This codes for CASNQGADTQYF.

The chain has TRBV5-5 and TRBJ2-7; possible D gene TRBD1, 6 bases. V was trimmed by 4 bases and J by 3 bases, leaving 11 bases between them. The CDR3 extends over 13 amino acids. Germline CDR1 SGHKS, CDR2 YYEKEE (reference sequence). The CDR3 bases are TGTGCCAGCAGCCCGGGACACTTCTACGAGCAGTACTTC. It encodes CASSPGHFYEQYF.

Details on this clone: The same CDR3 is also encoded by other DNA sequences in this sample. The rearrangement joins TRBV6-5 to TRBJ2-7, with TRBD1 matching over 9 bases. CDR1 and CDR2 (germline): MNHEY, SVGAGI. The ends lost 0 bases at V and 0 bases at J; junction bases unmatched: 0. CDR3 size: 15 residues. The CDR3 DNA follows: TGTGCCAGCAGTTACTCGGGACAGGGCTCCTACGAGCAGTACTTC. It is translated as CASSYSGQGSYEQYF.

This rearrangement joins TRBV7-3 to TRBJ2-1; 11 nucleotides line up with TRBD2. Germline V lookup: CDR1 SGHTA, CDR2 FQGTGA. The CDR3 totals 14 residues. With 5 bases clipped from V and 13 bases from J, the junction kept 10 bases outside the gene matches. CDR3 protein: CASSPSGLAEPQFF. Here the CDR3 DNA reads TGTGCCAGCAGCCCCTCGGGACTAGCGGAGCCCCAGTTCTTC.

The chain couples TRBV28 to TRBJ1-1; no firm D call. Per the germline V gene, CDR1 is MDHEN and CDR2 is SYDVKM. The CDR3 extends over 11 amino acids. Trimming removed 8 bases from V and 7 bases from J, with 11 bases in between. The CDR3 spells CASRSFREAFF. In DNA form, the CDR3 reads TGTGCCAGCCGGAGTTTCCGTGAAGCTTTCTTT. The full variable domain, completed using reference TRBV28 and TRBJ1-1, is DVKVTQSSRYLVKRTGEKVFLECVQDMDHENMFWYRQDPGLGLRLIYFSYDVKMKEKGDIPEGYSVSREKKERFSLILESASTNQTSMYLCASRSFREAFFGQGTRLTVV.

This chain joins TRBV7-6 and TRBJ2-1, with D perhaps matching TRBD2 (6 bases). Germline V CDR1 and CDR2: SGHVS, FNYEAQ. Trimming removed 1 base from V and 7 bases from J, with 17 bases in between. There are 16 residues in the CDR3. CDR3 DNA: TGTGCCAGCAGCTTAGAAGGTCGCGGGGTCGAAAATGAGCAGTTCTTC. It specifies CASSLEGRGVENEQFF.

This clone was counted between two and nine times. The V call is TRBV28, the J call TRBJ1-4; possible D gene TRBD1, 5 bases. The V gene's germline CDR1 is MDHEN and CDR2 SYDVKM. Between the trimmed V and J ends, which lost 3 bases and 2 bases, there was a span of 7 bases. The CDR3 length is 14 residues. The CDR3 spells CASSFQGTNEKLFF. CDR3 sequence (DNA): TGTGCCAGCAGTTTTCAGGGCACTAATGAAAAACTGTTTTTT.

In its sample, this clone was seen once. Other DNA sequences of this sample code for an identical CDR3. The chain uses TRBV7-3 and TRBJ2-1, with D maybe TRBD2 (6 bases). Germline V gene lookup returns CDR1 SGHTA and CDR2 FQGTGA. Trimming pared 1 base from V and 6 bases from J, leaving 7 bases between. The CDR3 loop spans 13 amino acids. The CDR3 loop is CASSLISGNEQFF. CDR3 sequence (DNA): TGTGCCAGCAGCTTAATTAGCGGCAATGAGCAGTTCTTC.

The gene calls are TRBV6-1 and TRBJ2-3; weak D call: TRBD2 (6 bases). The CDR3 spans 15 residues. The germline V gene encodes CDR1 MNHNS and CDR2 SASEGT. V lost 1 base and J lost 5, with 13 bases in between. CDR3 nucleotides: TGTGCCAGCAGTGAAGTGGGAGGAAGAGGAGATACGCAGTATTTT. It is translated as CASSEVGGRGDTQYF.